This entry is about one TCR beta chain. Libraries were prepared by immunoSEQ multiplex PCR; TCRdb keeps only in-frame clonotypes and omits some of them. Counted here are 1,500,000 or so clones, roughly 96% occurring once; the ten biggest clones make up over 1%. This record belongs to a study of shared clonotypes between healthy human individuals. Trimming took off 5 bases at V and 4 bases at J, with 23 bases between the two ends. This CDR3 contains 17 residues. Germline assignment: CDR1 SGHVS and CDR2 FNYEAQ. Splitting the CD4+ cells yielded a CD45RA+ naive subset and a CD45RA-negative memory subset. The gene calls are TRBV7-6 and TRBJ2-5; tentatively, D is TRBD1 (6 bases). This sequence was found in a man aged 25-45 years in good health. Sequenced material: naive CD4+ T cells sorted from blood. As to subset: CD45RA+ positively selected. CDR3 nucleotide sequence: TGTGCCAGCAGCACAGCACAGGGTTTAATTGGTCGAGAGACCCAGTACTTC. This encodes CASSTAQGLIGRETQYF.